The next 21 T cell receptor beta chains were all read from a single sample in a study of T cells in Graves' hyperthyroidism and ophthalmopathy. Amplified TCR beta CDR3 regions came from RNA transcripts. HTBI primers were the set used in a first-round RT-PCR of the TCR CDR3. TCRdb reprocessed the multiplex PCR reads via MiXCR and lists one record per CDR3 protein. The data show fewer than 450,000 distinct CDR3 sequences, roughly 15% seen once. What was sequenced was blood. The receptors were sampled from a woman aged 55-75 years with Graves' ophthalmopathy.

This clonotype was recorded at least ten times. The CDR3 DNA reads as TGTGCCAGCAGCCCGACGACAGGGGACACTGAAGCTTTCTTT. Its translation is CASSPTTGDTEAFF. The genes are TRBV3-1 and TRBJ1-1; TRBD1 aligns across 8 bases. The trim removed 4 bases at V and 3 bases at J, leaving 4 bases unmatched. This CDR3 is 14 amino acids long. Germline CDR1 reads LGHDT; CDR2 reads YNNKEL (reference sequence).

For this clonotype: A junction boundary mismatches the germline segment, possibly from a read error. This chain joins TRBV7-6 and TRBJ2-5, with unresolved D. The germline V gene has CDR1 SGHVS and CDR2 FNYEAQ. CDR3 size: 11 residues. CDR3 region: CASSRTDFMDF. The CDR3 bases are TGTGCCAGCAGCCGTACAGATTTTATGGACTTC.

The chain has TRBV27 and TRBJ1-2; D is unresolved. The germline gives CDR1 MNHEY, CDR2 SMNVEV (reference sequence). V was trimmed by 2 bases and J by 4 bases, leaving 11 bases between them. The CDR3 length is 14 residues. The CDR3 DNA follows: TGTGCCAGCAGTTTAATTGGAGGGTCCTATGGCTACACCTTC. Amino acid sequence: CASSLIGGSYGYTF.

This clonotype was counted many times. The chain carries TRBV19 and TRBJ1-5; D is possibly TRBD1 (5 bases). V lost 7 bases and J lost 1, with 20 bases in between. In germline, CDR1 is LNHDA, CDR2 SQIVND (reference sequence). The CDR3 is made up of 17 amino acids. The CDR3, as DNA: TGTGCCAGTACCGGGGGAAGGGATTCACCCAGCAATCAGCCCCAGCATTTT. Its protein product is CASTGGRDSPSNQPQHF.

This clonotype was seen at least ten times. The chain employs TRBV20-1 and TRBJ2-2; D not resolved. V was pared by 6 bases and J by 0 bases, with 11 bases between. The germline gives CDR1 DFQATT, CDR2 SNEGSKA (reference sequence). The CDR3 contains 14 residues. CDR3 bases: TGCAGTGCCCGTTGGAGTGCGAACACCGGGGAGCTGTTTTTT. It is translated as CSARWSANTGELFF.

This clonotype was seen a handful of times. This rearrangement joins TRBV29-1 to TRBJ2-3; 11 bases are shared with TRBD2. The germline gives CDR1 SQVTM, CDR2 ANQGSEA. CDR3 size: 15 residues. With 8 bases clipped from V and 0 bases from J, the junction kept 7 bases outside the gene matches. As DNA, the CDR3 is TGCAGCTCAAGACTAGCGGGAATGAGCACAGATACGCAGTATTTT. Translation gives CSSRLAGMSTDTQYF.

This clonotype has a count of ten or more. V usage is TRBV12-5 and J usage is TRBJ2-1; no definite D call. Germline values: CDR1 LGHNT, CDR2 FRNRAP. CDR3 length equals 17 residues. Trimming cost V 5 bases and J 5 bases, with 22 bases left between them. CDR3 sequence (DNA): TGTGCTAGTGGTCGGCCAAACTTGGCTGGGGTAGACAATGAGCAGTTCTTC. Amino acid sequence: CASGRPNLAGVDNEQFF.

The J gene is TRBJ2-3, the V gene TRBV6-1; 8 bases are a match to TRBD2. The CDR3 loop spans 15 amino acids. Germline V gives CDR1 MNHNS, CDR2 SASEGT. The junction had 3 bases not matched to a gene; V was cut back by 3 bases and J by 1 base. The CDR3 region has the DNA TGTGCCAGCAGTGATAGGCGGGAGGGCACAGATACGCAGTATTTT. This sequence encodes CASSDRREGTDTQYF.

This clonotype appeared many times. In DNA, the CDR3 is TGTGCCAGCAGTTCCGGACCGAGGGGCTACACCTTC. Its translation: CASSSGPRGYTF. The chain joins TRBV28 to TRBJ1-2; D gene uncertain. Per the germline V gene, CDR1 is MDHEN and CDR2 is SYDVKM. CDR3 size: 12 residues. V lost 4 bases and J 8 bases, leaving 11 bases between the germline ends.

J is TRBJ2-7 and V is TRBV10-3; 16 positions match TRBD2. Per germline, CDR1 ENHRY and CDR2 SYGVKD. The CDR3 has 19 residues. V gave up 10 bases and J gave up 3 bases; unmatched junction bases: 18. CDR3 DNA sequence: TGTGCCACCCCAGGGGTTCCGGGACTAGCGGGAGGGCCCATCTACGAGCAGTACTTC. It is translated as CATPGVPGLAGGPIYEQYF.

The gene calls are TRBV20-1 and TRBJ2-5, with D possibly matching TRBD1 (6 bases). There are 14 residues in the CDR3. Deletions cut 6 bases from V and 4 bases from J, with 18 bases between. CDR1 and CDR2 (germline): DFQATT, SNEGSKA (reference sequence). CDR3 nucleotide sequence: TGCAGTGCCCAGGAAGGGGGAGTAGGAGAGACCCAGTACTTC. It yields the protein CSAQEGGVGETQYF.

This clonotype has a count of ten or more. The CDR3 spells CASSVGRNQPQHF. CDR3 nucleotide sequence: TGTGCCAGCAGCGTAGGCCGGAATCAGCCCCAGCATTTT. The chain couples TRBV9 to TRBJ1-5; D is unclear. Germline V gives CDR1 SGDLS, CDR2 YYNGEE. The V end lost 0 bases, the J end lost 4 bases, and 5 bases lay between the germline ends. The CDR3 has 13 amino acids.

This clonotype has a single count. This chain connects TRBV27 to TRBJ1-3, with D perhaps TRBD1 (5 bases). The CDR3 totals 15 residues. The V and J ends lost 7 bases and 2 bases respectively, with 15 bases between them. Germline V CDR1 and CDR2: MNHEY, SMNVEV (reference sequence). In DNA form, the CDR3 reads TGTGCCAGCACCCCTCCGGGACCCGCTGGAAACACCATATATTTT. Translating it yields CASTPPGPAGNTIYF.

This clonotype has at least ten counts. The chain joins TRBV2 to TRBJ1-1; TRBD1 matches at 7 bases. The J segment lost 0 bases and the V segment lost 7 bases, leaving 8 bases of the junction unmatched. The CDR3 runs to 15 residues. CDR1 is SNHLY, CDR2 FYNNEI, per germline. In DNA, the CDR3 is TGTGCCAGCACCGGGGACAGCATCATGAACACTGAAGCTTTCTTT. Its translation is CASTGDSIMNTEAFF. Full variable domain (missing parts from reference TRBV2 and TRBJ1-1): EPEVTQTPSHQVTQMGQEVILRCVPISNHLYFYWYRQILGQKVEFLVSFYNNEISEKSEIFDDQFSVERPDGSNFTLKIRSTKLEDSAMYFCASTGDSIMNTEAFFGQGTRLTVV.

This clonotype came up many times. The chain is built from TRBV7-2 and TRBJ1-2; 8 bases agree with TRBD1. Per germline, CDR1 SGHTA and CDR2 FQGNSA. The CDR3 is 14 amino acids. Losses at the gene ends were 3 bases for V and 4 bases for J; bases not matched to a gene: 4. The CDR3 DNA reads TGTGCCAGCAGCTTGCAGGGGGCTCCCTATGGCTACACCTTC. The encoded protein is CASSLQGAPYGYTF.

This clonotype showed up many times. The chain recombines TRBV20-1 with TRBJ2-7; D is undetermined. The ends were cut back, 5 bases at V and 1 base at J, with 3 bases in the middle. The CDR3 loop spans 10 amino acids. Germline V lookup: CDR1 DFQATT, CDR2 SNEGSKA (reference sequence). Written as DNA, the CDR3 is TGCAGTGCTTTATCCTACGAGCAGTACTTC. Its protein product is CSALSYEQYF.

This clonotype was picked up many times. The chain employs TRBV12-3 or TRBV12-4 and TRBJ1-2, with 8 positions matching TRBD1. The J segment lost 6 bases and the V segment lost 1 base, leaving 7 bases of the junction unmatched. CDR3 length: 15 residues. The CDR3 DNA reads TGTGCCAGCAGTTTAGTGGGAACAGGGGGACATGGCTACACCTTC. This codes for CASSLVGTGGHGYTF.

This clonotype showed up just a few times. The rearrangement links TRBV15 to TRBJ1-6, with D possibly being TRBD1 (6 bases). The germline V gene encodes CDR1 LNHNV and CDR2 YYDKDF (reference sequence). Trimming took off 0 bases at V and 7 bases at J, with 10 bases between the two ends. CDR3 length equals 15 residues. For the CDR3, the DNA is TGTGCCACCAGCAGAGAGCTGCAGGGGAATTCACCCCTCCACTTT. This gives the protein CATSRELQGNSPLHF.

Ten or more counts support this clonotype. The V and J genes are TRBV2 and TRBJ2-3; TRBD2 aligns across 8 bases. In germline, CDR1 is SNHLY, CDR2 FYNNEI. J was trimmed by 2 bases and V by 5 bases; bases with no gene match: 9. There are 16 residues in the CDR3. CDR3 in DNA: TGTGCCAGCAGTAAGGAGCGGGGGCACCTCACAGATACGCAGTATTTT. Encoded protein: CASSKERGHLTDTQYF.

The rearrangement joins TRBV20-1 to TRBJ2-3; D perhaps matches TRBD1 (5 bases). V dropped 3 bases and J dropped 4 bases, with 14 bases sitting between them. The germline V gene encodes CDR1 DFQATT and CDR2 SNEGSKA (reference sequence). This CDR3 is built from 14 residues. This CDR3 is CSARVPQASDTQYF. DNA for the CDR3: TGCAGTGCTAGGGTCCCACAGGCGTCAGATACGCAGTATTTT.

This clonotype was recorded at least ten times. The CDR3 spells CASSWAQGSGDEQFF. Here the CDR3 DNA reads TGTGCCAGCAGTTGGGCACAGGGGAGCGGGGATGAGCAGTTCTTC. The rearrangement uses TRBV2 and TRBJ2-1; D possibly uses TRBD1 or TRBD2 (7 bases each). The germline V and J ends were trimmed by 5 bases and 8 bases, with 19 bases remaining between them. The germline V gene has CDR1 SNHLY and CDR2 FYNNEI. The CDR3 runs to 15 residues.